The 29 T cell receptor beta chains listed next were all sequenced from one sample in a study of blood T cells in healthy people across ages. The second PCR ran about 6 to 11 cycles with a sample-barcoded 5' primer and J-beta primers. One entry per CDR3 protein results from TCRdb running MiXCR on the 5' RACE reads. The sample lists 920,000 or so distinct CDR3 sequences; under 55% were seen once. Sequenced material: blood. The receptors originated from a woman in her sixties in good health.

This clonotype has a handful of counts. V and J are TRBV13 and TRBJ2-5; TRBD2 is a possible D gene (6 bases). V was shortened by 4 bases and J by 2 bases, with 14 bases between the two germline ends. Germline V gene sequence: CDR1 PRHDT, CDR2 FYEKMQ (reference sequence). CDR3 length: 15 amino acids. CDR3 sequence: CASSSRDFQQETQYF. The CDR3 nucleotides are TGTGCCAGCAGCTCCCGGGACTTCCAACAAGAGACCCAGTACTTC. The full variable domain, completed using reference TRBV13 and TRBJ2-5, is AAGVIQSPRHLIKEKRETATLKCYPIPRHDTVYWYQQGPGQDPQFLISFYEKMQSDKGSIPDRFSAQQFSDYHSELNMSSLELGDSALYFCASSSRDFQQETQYFGPGTRLLVL.

The sample holds a few counts of this clonotype. This chain's CDR3 is CSASDISFRGEQYF. In nucleotides, the CDR3 is TGCAGTGCTAGTGATATTTCCTTCCGAGGGGAGCAGTACTTC. This chain uses TRBV20-1 with TRBJ2-7; a weak D match, TRBD2 (5 bases). V was pared by 3 bases and J by 7 bases, with 19 bases between. CDR1 DFQATT and CDR2 SNEGSKA come from the germline V gene (reference sequence). The CDR3 loop spans 14 amino acids.

With respect to this clonotype: An end of the junction does not agree with germline; a read error may underlie this. The gene calls are TRBV4-2 and TRBJ2-2, with TRBD2 identical over 11 bases. Looked up from germline, CDR1 is LGHNA and CDR2 is YNFKEQ. The CDR3 runs to 18 residues. The DNA for the CDR3 is TGTGCCAGCAGCCAAGATCAACTAGCGGGAGATGGGACCGGGGGGCTGTTTTTT. Translating gives CASSQDQLAGDGTGGLFF.

J is TRBJ2-4 and V is TRBV12-3 or TRBV12-4, with D possibly TRBD2 on 5 matching bases. CDR3 size: 12 residues. Trimming shortened V by 10 bases and J by 9 bases, and 16 bases separated the two germline ends. CDR3 region: CATQRVEGIQYF. The CDR3 nucleotides read TGTGCCACCCAAAGGGTAGAGGGCATTCAGTACTTC.

As regards this clonotype: Just one base apart from a much larger clone, this may be a read error. The rearrangement uses TRBV4-2 and TRBJ2-1, with D perhaps TRBD2 (6 bases). The CDR3 has 16 residues. CDR1 LGHNA and CDR2 YNFKEQ come from the germline V gene. CDR3 DNA sequence: TGTGCCAGCAGCCGGGCAATGGGAGGCTCCCACAATGAGCAGTTCTTC. It yields the protein CASSRAMGGSHNEQFF.

The J gene is TRBJ2-7, the V gene TRBV15, with TRBD2 as a possible D gene (6 bases). The CDR3 is 14 amino acids. V was clipped by 0 bases and J by 3 bases, with 9 bases between them. The V gene's germline CDR1 is LNHNV and CDR2 YYDKDF (reference sequence). The CDR3 coding sequence is TGTGCCACCAGCAGAGATCGGGAGTACTACGAGCAGTACTTC. It codes for CATSRDREYYEQYF.

The chain couples TRBV7-3 to TRBJ2-2, with D unclear. Germline V lookup: CDR1 SGHTA, CDR2 FQGTGA. Trimming took off 4 bases at V and 6 bases at J, with 9 bases between the two ends. This CDR3 region has 13 residues. In DNA, the CDR3 is TGTGCCAGCAGCTCCCAAATAGCCGGGGAGCTGTTTTTT. Its protein product is CASSSQIAGELFF.

In its sample, this clonotype was seen many times. This chain links TRBV5-1 with TRBJ2-3; maybe TRBD2 (6 bases). Germline CDR1 and CDR2: SGHRS and YFSETQ. There are 15 residues in the CDR3. Trimming cost V 0 bases and J 5 bases, with 13 bases left between them. CDR3 in amino acids: CASSLAGSSGDTQYF. The CDR3 DNA is TGCGCCAGCAGCTTGGCCGGGAGCAGTGGAGATACGCAGTATTTT.

The chain has TRBV10-3 and TRBJ2-1, with a weak D call TRBD1 (6 bases). The length of the CDR3 is 13 residues. The V gene lost 2 bases and the J gene lost 12 bases, with 14 bases spanning the gap. Germline V CDR1 and CDR2: ENHRY, SYGVKD. This chain's CDR3 is CAISETAGEVQFF. Here the CDR3 DNA reads TGTGCCATCAGTGAGACCGCAGGGGAAGTGCAGTTCTTC.

The chain recombines TRBV29-1 with TRBJ1-1, with TRBD1 as a possible D gene (5 bases). The CDR3 contains 13 residues. Germline V gene sequence: CDR1 SQVTM, CDR2 ANQGSEA. Trimming left V 5 bases short and J 4 bases short, with 14 bases between. The CDR3 DNA follows: TGCAGCGTTACCCTCGGGGGTCGCACTGAAGCTTTCTTT. Protein product: CSVTLGGRTEAFF.

V gene TRBV11-2 combines with J gene TRBJ2-7; a possible D gene is TRBD2 (6 bases). Trimming stripped 1 base from V and 5 bases from J, with 15 bases between. This CDR3 is 15 amino acids long. Germline assignment: CDR1 SGHAT and CDR2 FQNNGV. CDR3 DNA: TGTGCCAGCAGCTTAGCTGGGGGGATAGGGGACGAGCAGTACTTC. Residues: CASSLAGGIGDEQYF.

The chain's CDR3 is CSVTVDPTGELFF. Written as DNA, the CDR3 is TGCAGCGTCACGGTAGATCCCACCGGGGAGCTGTTTTTT. The chain couples TRBV29-1 to TRBJ2-2; D unclear. V lost 6 bases and J 4 bases, leaving 12 bases between the germline ends. Germline lookup yields CDR1 SQVTM and CDR2 ANQGSEA. The CDR3 is 13 amino acids.

Comments on this clonotype: Its ends do not fully match the called genes, so a read error is possible. The chain is built from TRBV20-1 and TRBJ2-3, with TRBD2 matching over 9 bases. The CDR3 loop spans 15 amino acids. Germline-derived CDR1 and CDR2 are DFQATT and SNEGSKA (reference sequence). CDR3 in amino acids: CSARDSGSGTDMQYF. The CDR3 DNA reads as TGCAGTGCTAGGGATAGCGGGAGTGGCACAGATATGCAGTATTTT.

This sequence joins TRBV3-1 and TRBJ2-1; 8 nucleotides agree with TRBD2. Germline values: CDR1 LGHDT, CDR2 YNNKEL (reference sequence). The CDR3 has 18 residues. V lost 2 bases, J lost 6 bases, and 15 bases stayed unmatched. In DNA form, the CDR3 reads TGTGCCAGCAGCCAACCGGGGGGGGGTAATCCTTTCTTCAATGAGCAGTTCTTC. Translation: CASSQPGGGNPFFNEQFF.

The V call is TRBV12-3 or TRBV12-4, the J call TRBJ1-1; possible D gene TRBD1, 5 bases. Between the trimmed V and J ends, which lost 3 bases and 4 bases, there was a span of 9 bases. This CDR3 spans 13 amino acids. CDR3 loop: CASSLGVLTEAFF. DNA of the CDR3: TGTGCCAGCAGTTTGGGGGTCCTCACTGAAGCTTTCTTT.

Only a few counts were recorded for this clonotype. V usage is TRBV11-2 and J usage is TRBJ1-2; 9 nucleotides line up with TRBD1. The CDR3 spans 16 residues. The trim removed 3 bases at V and 6 bases at J, leaving 11 bases unmatched. CDR1 and CDR2 from the germline V gene are SGHAT and FQNNGV. DNA of the CDR3: TGTGCCAGCAGCTTGGGAACAGGGGGCAGTAGACATGGCTACACCTTC. As protein: CASSLGTGGSRHGYTF.

The table lists this clonotype with a few counts. V is TRBV6-5 and J is TRBJ2-3, with D possibly matching TRBD1 (6 bases). The CDR3 spans 18 residues. V was clipped by 0 bases and J by 2 bases, with 18 bases between them. Germline loops: CDR1 MNHEY, CDR2 SVGAGI. As DNA, the CDR3 is TGTGCCAGCAGTTACTCGAAGTCTGGGGGCTCTAACACAGATACGCAGTATTTT. It yields the protein CASSYSKSGGSNTDTQYF.

CDR3 in amino acids: CASSQGPVYGYTF. As DNA, the CDR3 is TGCGCCAGCAGCCAAGGACCAGTGTATGGCTACACCTTC. The genes are TRBV4-1 and TRBJ1-2; D is ambiguous. Deletions cut 1 base from V and 5 bases from J, with 8 bases between. This CDR3 has 13 amino acids. Germline V lookup: CDR1 MGHRA, CDR2 YSYEKL.

There are a few counts of this clonotype. This chain joins TRBV24-1 and TRBJ2-1; 7 nucleotides match TRBD1. Germline CDR1 reads KGHDR; CDR2 reads SFDVKD. There are 16 residues in the CDR3. With V trimmed by 5 bases and J by 7 bases, 13 bases remained unmatched. Here the CDR3 reads CATSATSTGHLNEQFF. The CDR3 DNA is TGTGCCACCAGTGCGACGTCGACAGGGCACTTGAATGAGCAGTTCTTC.

J is TRBJ2-1 and V is TRBV5-6; D not resolved. Trimming pared 2 bases from V and 10 bases from J, leaving 10 bases between. The CDR3 sequence is 12 residues long. Looked up from germline, CDR1 is SGHDT and CDR2 is YYEEEE. The CDR3 DNA sequence: TGTGCCAGCAGCTTTATTTCCCGGGAGCAGTTCTTC. This encodes CASSFISREQFF.

This clonotype was counted at least ten times. The rearrangement links TRBV7-3 to TRBJ2-7, with 13 bases fitting TRBD2. Unmatched junction bases numbered 3, after V lost 3 bases and J lost 4 bases. This CDR3 has 15 residues. Germline CDR1 reads SGHTA; CDR2 reads FQGTGA. CDR3 nucleotide sequence: TGTGCCAGCAGCTTGACGGGACTAGCGGGATACGAGCAGTACTTC. Its protein product is CASSLTGLAGYEQYF.

This chain joins TRBV20-1 and TRBJ2-1; D tentatively reads TRBD1 or TRBD2 (9 bases each). This CDR3 is built from 17 residues. V lost 6 bases to trimming and J lost 4 bases, with 25 bases between them. Looked up from germline, CDR1 is DFQATT and CDR2 is SNEGSKA (reference sequence). CDR3 in amino acids: CSARQGGAGGLYNEQFF. In nucleotides, the CDR3 is TGCAGTGCCAGACAGGGGGGAGCGGGGGGTCTATACAATGAGCAGTTCTTC.

The chain is built from TRBV20-1 and TRBJ2-5; TRBD2 aligns across 7 bases. V was clipped by 6 bases and J by 3 bases; unmatched bases: 10. The CDR3 is 14 residues long. Germline loops: CDR1 DFQATT, CDR2 SNEGSKA (reference sequence). In nucleotides, the CDR3 is TGCAGTGCGACGGGAGGTGGGGGGGAAGAGACCCAGTACTTC. Translation gives CSATGGGGEETQYF.

The chain is built from TRBV7-9 and TRBJ1-4; D is unclear. V was cut by 4 bases and J by 4 bases, with 13 bases left in between. The CDR3 is 15 residues long. The germline CDR1 and CDR2 sequences are SEHNR and FQNEAQ (reference sequence). CDR3: CASSSATDHNEKLFF. Written as DNA, the CDR3 is TGTGCCAGCAGCTCCGCGACGGACCATAATGAAAAACTGTTTTTT.

The rearrangement uses TRBV2 and TRBJ2-7, with unresolved D. The CDR3 is 14 amino acids. Trimming took 8 bases from V and 1 from J, leaving 15 bases between them. Germline V gives CDR1 SNHLY, CDR2 FYNNEI. The DNA for the CDR3 is TGTGCCAGCTACGAAGGACGGAAGTCCTACGAGCAGTACTTC. It encodes CASYEGRKSYEQYF.

V is TRBV4-2 and J is TRBJ1-5; D unclear. V was shortened by 5 bases and J by 0 bases, with 11 bases between the two germline ends. This CDR3 spans 15 amino acids. Germline V gene lookup returns CDR1 LGHNA and CDR2 YNFKEQ. Written as DNA, the CDR3 is TGTGCCAGCAGCGCGCGGGAAAATAGCAATCAGCCCCAGCATTTT. It encodes CASSARENSNQPQHF.

This clonotype occurred once. The chain employs TRBV12-3 or TRBV12-4 and TRBJ2-5, with D possibly matching TRBD2 (5 bases). The J call may be mistaken, given a closer DNA end match to TRBJ2-4. This CDR3 is 15 amino acids long. In nucleotides, the CDR3 is TGTGCCAGCAGTTTGGAAGCGGTAGGCAAAAACATTCAGTACTTC. Protein: CASSLEAVGKNIQYF.

This sequence joins TRBV27 and TRBJ2-1; 14 nucleotides align to TRBD2. Germline values: CDR1 MNHEY, CDR2 SMNVEV (reference sequence). The trim removed 5 bases at V and 5 bases at J, leaving 5 bases unmatched. The CDR3 covers 16 residues. The CDR3 DNA is TGTGCCAGCAGTCCCGGGACTAGCGGGAGCGACAATGAGCAGTTCTTC. Protein: CASSPGTSGSDNEQFF.

This clonotype was detected only a few times. The V call is TRBV7-3, the J call TRBJ2-7; the D gene is possibly TRBD2 (5 bases). The CDR3 spans 17 residues. The ends were cut back, 2 bases at V and 6 bases at J, with 23 bases in the middle. Germline V CDR1 and CDR2: SGHTA, FQGTGA. The chain's CDR3 is CASSLEVSVGYPLEQYF. DNA for the CDR3: TGTGCCAGCAGCTTAGAAGTTAGCGTCGGGTATCCCCTCGAGCAGTACTTC.